This TCR beta chain was obtained from a study of vaccination and CD4 T cells after COVID-19. For the study at large: For control cultures, the treatment was a CEFX pool, an HIV-1 Nef pool, or no peptide.

Oncomine TCR Beta short-read sequencing was applied to DNA from cultured CD4+ T cells. Genomic DNA was isolated from cultured CD4+ T cells. TCRdb independently ran MiXCR on the PCR reads; one entry per CDR3 protein. The sample carries about 11,000 distinct CDR3 sequences, roughly 30% recorded once. This clonotype turned up a few times. What it binds is not known. Stated treatment: roughly nine-day PBMC culture with coronavirus spike peptide pools or control peptides (ViraFEST assay). Pre-COVID-19 pandemic sampling (2011-2018) yielded the unexposed donor's CD4+ T cells. It was on days 3 and 7 that half the medium was replaced with fresh IL-2 medium. Four cold-coronavirus spikes and SARS-CoV-2 S/N were the probes applied, cells permitting, to CD4+ T cells from unexposed donors. V was trimmed by 3 bases and J by 10 bases, leaving 17 bases between them. Germline lookup yields CDR1 MNHNS and CDR2 SASEGT. The CDR3 extends over 14 amino acids.

Sequencing used CD4+ T cells from blood, cultured in vitro. The V and J genes are TRBV6-1 and TRBJ2-3; D assignment may be TRBD1 or TRBD2 (5 bases each). The receptor's source is a human donor in good health. CDR3 nucleotides: TGTGCCAGCAGTGAGGCATCGTCCGGGACGGCGCAGTATTTT. Residues: CASSEASSGTAQYF.